These 10 T cell receptor beta chains were all obtained from the same sample, sequenced in a study of identical twins. TCRdb re-analysed the 5' RACE reads in MiXCR, keeping a single row per CDR3 protein. The data hold 1.5 million to 2 million distinct CDR3 sequences, with around a third observed a single time. Sequencing was performed on cord blood. These TCRs come from a newborn girl in good health.

The J gene is TRBJ2-1, the V gene TRBV3-1; 8 nucleotides align to TRBD2. V trimming: 4 bases; J trimming: 6 bases; junction bases outside the gene matches: 8. The CDR3 runs 15 residues. CDR1 and CDR2 from the germline V gene are LGHDT and YNNKEL (reference sequence). CDR3 bases: TGTGCCAGCAGCCCCCCCGGGACTAGGGTCAATGAGCAGTTCTTC. Protein product: CASSPPGTRVNEQFF.

This sequence joins TRBV10-3 and TRBJ2-3; D might be TRBD1 or TRBD2, each matching 5 bases. Germline V lookup: CDR1 ENHRY, CDR2 SYGVKD. V was cut by 1 base and J by 0 bases, with 8 bases left in between. The CDR3 sequence is 15 residues long. The CDR3 loop reads CAISEWDLSTDTQYF. In nucleotides, the CDR3 is TGTGCCATCAGTGAGTGGGACCTTAGCACAGATACGCAGTATTTT.

In its sample, this clonotype was seen many times. The CDR3 DNA is TGCAGTGCTAGAAGGGCAGGCACAGATACGCAGTATTTT. Translation gives CSARRAGTDTQYF. The gene calls are TRBV20-1 and TRBJ2-3; D is unclear. Trimming cost V 2 bases and J 1 base, with 7 bases left between them. Germline V gives CDR1 DFQATT, CDR2 SNEGSKA (reference sequence). The CDR3 runs 13 residues.

V gene TRBV28 combines with J gene TRBJ1-1; TRBD1 matches 9 bases. The CDR3 consists of 16 residues. V lost 3 bases to trimming and J lost 1 base; unmatched junction nucleotides: 6. Germline V gives CDR1 MDHEN, CDR2 SYDVKM. In nucleotides, the CDR3 is TGTGCCAGCAGTTTCGCCCCGGGACAGGGGAACACTGAAGCTTTCTTT. It codes for CASSFAPGQGNTEAFF. Together with reference TRBV28 and TRBJ1-1, the CDR3 gives the full variable domain: DVKVTQSSRYLVKRTGEKVFLECVQDMDHENMFWYRQDPGLGLRLIYFSYDVKMKEKGDIPEGYSVSREKKERFSLILESASTNQTSMYLCASSFAPGQGNTEAFFGQGTRLTVV.

As to this clonotype: A junction end diverges from the germline sequence, so it may reflect a read error. The rearrangement uses TRBV20-1 and TRBJ1-6; TRBD1 agrees at 7 bases. The CDR3 has 14 amino acids. Germline assignment: CDR1 DFQATT and CDR2 SNEGSKA (reference sequence). The CDR3 nucleotides are TGCAGTGCTAGAGCCCTCAGGACAGGTTCATCCCTCCACTTT. Amino acid sequence: CSARALRTGSSLHF.

The chain is built from TRBV29-1 and TRBJ2-7, with a tentative D call TRBD1 (6 bases). The V gene lost 8 bases and the J gene lost 7 bases, with 21 bases spanning the gap. This CDR3 contains 13 residues. CDR1 is SQVTM, CDR2 ANQGSEA, per germline. In DNA form, the CDR3 reads TGCAGCACCCAAAGGGCCCCCAGGGGTGAGCAGTACTTC. The encoded protein is CSTQRAPRGEQYF.

In this sample, this clonotype turned up once. One end of the junction fails to match germline, which may point to a read error. The J gene is TRBJ2-7, the V gene TRBV20-1; TRBD1 agrees at 7 bases. Germline-derived CDR1 and CDR2 are DFQATT and SNEGSKA (reference sequence). This CDR3 is 13 amino acids long. CDR3 in amino acids: CSASSTGFYERYF. The CDR3 coding sequence is TGCAGTGCTAGCTCGACAGGGTTTTACGAGCGGTACTTC.

CDR3 nucleotides: TGCAGTGCTAGCGCGAACACCGGGGAGCTGTTTTTT. This translates into CSASANTGELFF. The chain is built from TRBV20-1 and TRBJ2-2; D is unresolved. Germline values: CDR1 DFQATT, CDR2 SNEGSKA (reference sequence). The germline V and J ends were trimmed by 3 bases and 0 bases, with 2 bases remaining between them. CDR3 length: 12 residues.

This clonotype was recorded once. The CDR3 protein is CASRRDRGPPGYTF. In nucleotides, the CDR3 is TGTGCCAGCAGACGGGACAGGGGGCCGCCTGGCTACACCTTC. This chain joins TRBV2 and TRBJ1-2; TRBD1 matches 12 bases. With 6 bases clipped from V and 7 bases from J, the junction kept 6 bases outside the gene matches. The CDR3 length is 14 residues. Germline CDR1 and CDR2: SNHLY and FYNNEI. Complete variable domain (other parts from reference TRBV2 and TRBJ1-2): EPEVTQTPSHQVTQMGQEVILRCVPISNHLYFYWYRQILGQKVEFLVSFYNNEISEKSEIFDDQFSVERPDGSNFTLKIRSTKLEDSAMYFCASRRDRGPPGYTFGSGTRLTVV.

This clonotype was detected only a few times. The chain is built from TRBV11-2 and TRBJ2-7; D is uncertain. The CDR3 sequence is 13 residues long. V lost 2 bases and J lost 4, with 9 bases in between. The V gene's germline CDR1 is SGHAT and CDR2 FQNNGV. CDR3 in amino acids: CASSLRHRYEQYF. As DNA, the CDR3 is TGTGCCAGCAGCTTAAGGCACAGATACGAGCAGTACTTC.